The clone carrying this T cell receptor (beta chain) was seen many times. Its antigen is unidentified. The record originates from a study of prognosis after radiotherapy for stage I lung cancer. The wider study: In 3 to 5 fractions, radiotherapy was administered as SBRT with a biologically effective dose of at least 100 Gy.

Blood, around 5.9 milliliters, was collected at each of two time points. Study conclusions and caveats: The tumor specificity of expanded TCR clones remained undetermined. Gene usage of TRBV and TRBJ reportedly differed between patients with and without metastases.

Amplicons of TCR beta CDR3 were generated from genomic DNA by two-round multiplex PCR. Each TRBV and TRBJ gene had its own primer in the first PCR round. MiXCR, run by TCRdb on the multiplex PCR reads, gives a single entry per CDR3 protein. The sample lists 38,000 or so distinct CDR3 sequences, approximately 25% occurring once. The V end lost 1 base, the J end lost 7 bases, and 6 bases lay between the germline ends. In germline, CDR1 is SGHTS, CDR2 YDEGEE. The length of the CDR3 is 12 residues. The clonotype comes from a donor aged 50 or older with non-small cell lung cancer. The chain links TRBV5-8 to TRBJ1-5; unclear D gene. The specimen comprised PBMCs, sampled before or after stereotactic body radiation therapy (not recorded which). CDR3: CASSLSGQPQHF. The CDR3, as DNA: TGTGCCAGCAGCTTGAGTGGCCAGCCCCAGCATTTT.